This T cell receptor beta chain emerged from a study of OX40 agonist ivuxolimab in advanced cancers. About the study: With ivuxolimab, an agonistic anti-OX40 (CD134) antibody, patients were treated.

The CDR3 length is 14 residues. Germline V gene data show CDR1 as MNHEY and CDR2 as SVGAGI. Trimming took 8 bases from V and 1 from J, leaving 12 bases between them. The table came from immunoSEQ multiplex PCR; TCRdb's copy has only in-frame clones and leaves some out. The sample records over 20,000 clones, roughly 84% being singletons. This sample comprised CD4+ or CD8+ T cells sorted from blood, obtained in a trial of the OX40 agonist ivuxolimab. V is TRBV6-5 and J is TRBJ1-5; the D is unclear. This clonotype was sampled from an adult with an advanced solid tumor such as melanoma, head and neck, liver or kidney cancer. Here the CDR3 reads CASSSLDSNQPQHF. The DNA for the CDR3 is TGTGCCAGCTCCTCTCTGGACAGCAATCAGCCCCAGCATTTT.